Below, 6 T cell receptor beta chains from the same sample are listed, as sequenced in a study of blood T cell repertoires in COVID-19. The assay was immunoSEQ multiplex PCR, and TCRdb's table has in-frame clones only and misses some. The profile covers 160,000 or so clones, with 70% to 90% appearing a single time and more than 3% taken by the ten largest. Sequencing was performed on peripheral blood. The receptors derive from a woman in her 70s with acute or convalescent COVID-19.

The V gene is TRBV2, the J gene TRBJ2-7; 7 nucleotides match TRBD1. The CDR3 covers 13 residues. V was clipped by 4 bases and J by 4 bases; unmatched bases: 4. Per the germline V gene, CDR1 is SNHLY and CDR2 is FYNNEI. CDR3 region: CASSGQGRYEQYF. Written as DNA, the CDR3 is TGTGCCAGCAGTGGACAGGGTCGATACGAGCAGTACTTC. Full variable domain (rest looked up from reference TRBV2 and TRBJ2-7): EPEVTQTPSHQVTQMGQEVILRCVPISNHLYFYWYRQILGQKVEFLVSFYNNEISEKSEIFDDQFSVERPDGSNFTLKIRSTKLEDSAMYFCASSGQGRYEQYFGPGTRLTVT.

The CDR3 coding sequence is TGTGCCAGCAGTCCTGGACAGGTCTATGGCTACACCTTC. Its protein is CASSPGQVYGYTF. This chain connects TRBV6-5 to TRBJ1-2; 7 nucleotides line up with TRBD1. The CDR3 extends over 13 amino acids. Trimming took 5 bases from V and 4 from J; bases not matched to a gene: 4. CDR1 and CDR2 (germline): MNHEY, SVGAGI.

The chain has TRBV4-1 and TRBJ1-1; the match to TRBD1 covers 10 bases. The CDR3 sequence is 13 residues long. V dropped 4 bases and J dropped 6; count of bases not matched to a gene: 2. In germline, CDR1 is MGHRA, CDR2 YSYEKL. Written as DNA, the CDR3 is TGCGCCAGCAGCCCAGGGACAGGGGCTGAAGCTTTCTTT. This translates into CASSPGTGAEAFF.

This clone showed up just once. This sequence joins TRBV6-5 and TRBJ1-1, with D hard to call. CDR3 length equals 15 residues. V was trimmed by 6 bases and J by 9 bases, leaving 23 bases between them. Looked up from germline, CDR1 is MNHEY and CDR2 is SVGAGI. The CDR3 region is CASSKDRSIGGKAFF. CDR3 coding DNA: TGTGCCAGCAGCAAGGACCGTTCTATAGGAGGGAAAGCTTTCTTT.

The chain employs TRBV28 and TRBJ1-2; possibly TRBD1 for D (6 bases). The V gene lost 5 bases and the J gene lost 8 bases, with 15 bases spanning the gap. The CDR3 length is 13 residues. Germline assignment: CDR1 MDHEN and CDR2 SYDVKM. CDR3 region: CASSPQGYGGYTF. CDR3 coding DNA: TGTGCCAGCAGTCCACAGGGTTATGGGGGCTACACCTTC.

The chain couples TRBV30 to TRBJ1-1; maybe TRBD1 (5 bases). This CDR3 region has 13 residues. CDR1 is GTSNPN, CDR2 SVGIG, per germline (reference sequence). The V end lost 3 bases, the J end lost 4 bases, and 12 bases lay between the germline ends. The CDR3, as DNA: TGTGCCTGGAGATCAAATCAGGGCACTGAAGCTTTCTTT. Translated, it gives CAWRSNQGTEAFF.